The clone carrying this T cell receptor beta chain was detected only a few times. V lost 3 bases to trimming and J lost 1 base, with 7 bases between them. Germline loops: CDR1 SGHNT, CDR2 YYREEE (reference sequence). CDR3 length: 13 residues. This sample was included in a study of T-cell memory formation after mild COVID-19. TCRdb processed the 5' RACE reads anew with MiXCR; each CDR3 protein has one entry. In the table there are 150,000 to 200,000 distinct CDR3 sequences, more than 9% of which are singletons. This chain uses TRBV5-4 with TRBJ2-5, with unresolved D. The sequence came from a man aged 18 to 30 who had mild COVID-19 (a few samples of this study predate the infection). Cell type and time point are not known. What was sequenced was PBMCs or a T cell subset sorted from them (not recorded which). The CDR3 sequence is CASSSPVQETQYF. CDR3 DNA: TGTGCCAGCAGCTCCCCAGTCCAAGAGACCCAGTACTTC.